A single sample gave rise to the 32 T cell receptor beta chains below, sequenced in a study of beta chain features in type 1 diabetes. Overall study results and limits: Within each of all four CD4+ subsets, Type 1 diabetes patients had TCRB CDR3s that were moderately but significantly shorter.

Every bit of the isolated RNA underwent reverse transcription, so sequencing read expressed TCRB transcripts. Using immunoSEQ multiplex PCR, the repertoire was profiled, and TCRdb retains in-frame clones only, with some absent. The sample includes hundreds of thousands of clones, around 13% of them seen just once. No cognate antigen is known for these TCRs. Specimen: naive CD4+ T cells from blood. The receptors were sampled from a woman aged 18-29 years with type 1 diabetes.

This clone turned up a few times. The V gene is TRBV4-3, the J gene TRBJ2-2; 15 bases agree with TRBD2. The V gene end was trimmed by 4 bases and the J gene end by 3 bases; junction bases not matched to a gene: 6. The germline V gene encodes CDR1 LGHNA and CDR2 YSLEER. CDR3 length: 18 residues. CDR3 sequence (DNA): TGCGCCAGCAGCCGCACGGGACTAGCGGGAGGCGACACCGGGGAGCTGTTTTTT. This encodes CASSRTGLAGGDTGELFF.

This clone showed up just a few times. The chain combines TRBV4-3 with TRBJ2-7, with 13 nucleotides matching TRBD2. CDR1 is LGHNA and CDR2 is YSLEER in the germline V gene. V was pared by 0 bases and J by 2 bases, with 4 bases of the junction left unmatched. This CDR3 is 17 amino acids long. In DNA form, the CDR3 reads TGCGCCAGCAGCCAAGATGGGGGGACTAGCGGGACCTACGAGCAGTACTTC. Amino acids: CASSQDGGTSGTYEQYF.

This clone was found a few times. The CDR3, as DNA: TGTGCCAGCAGTGACCCAGGACTAACAGAGACCCAGTACTTC. Amino acid sequence: CASSDPGLTETQYF. The V and J genes are TRBV6-5 and TRBJ2-5, with D maybe TRBD2 (6 bases). Trimming took off 5 bases at V and 4 bases at J, with 14 bases between the two ends. Germline V lookup: CDR1 MNHEY, CDR2 SVGAGI. The CDR3 contains 14 residues.

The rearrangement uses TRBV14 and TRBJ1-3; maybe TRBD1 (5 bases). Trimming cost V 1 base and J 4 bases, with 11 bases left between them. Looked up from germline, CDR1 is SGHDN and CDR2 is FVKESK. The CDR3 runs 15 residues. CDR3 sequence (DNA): TGTGCCAGCAGCCAAGGCCTTGGGGCGGGAAACACCATATATTTT. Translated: CASSQGLGAGNTIYF.

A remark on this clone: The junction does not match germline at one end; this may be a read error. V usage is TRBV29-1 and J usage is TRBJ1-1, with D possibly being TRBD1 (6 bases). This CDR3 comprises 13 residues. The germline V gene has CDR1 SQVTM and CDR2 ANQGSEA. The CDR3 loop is CSVEGGVTAEAFF. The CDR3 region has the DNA TGCAGCGTCGAAGGGGGGGTTACGGCTGAAGCTTTCTTT.

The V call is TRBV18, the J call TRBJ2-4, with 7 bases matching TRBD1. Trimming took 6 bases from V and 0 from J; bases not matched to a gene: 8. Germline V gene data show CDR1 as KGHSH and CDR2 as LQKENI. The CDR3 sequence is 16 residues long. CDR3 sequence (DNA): TGTGCCAGCTCCAACGACAGGGCTCTAGCCAAAAACATTCAGTACTTC. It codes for CASSNDRALAKNIQYF. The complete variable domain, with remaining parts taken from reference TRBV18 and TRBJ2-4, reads NAGVMQNPRHLVRRRGQEARLRCSPMKGHSHVYWYRQLPEEGLKFMVYLQKENIIDESGMPKERFSAEFPKEGPSILRIQQVVRGDSAAYFCASSNDRALAKNIQYFGAGTRLSVL.

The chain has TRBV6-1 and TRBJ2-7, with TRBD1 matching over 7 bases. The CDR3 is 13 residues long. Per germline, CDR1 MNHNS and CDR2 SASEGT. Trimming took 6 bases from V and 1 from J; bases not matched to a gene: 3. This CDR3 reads CASSPGQSYEQYF. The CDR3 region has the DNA TGTGCCAGCAGCCCGGGACAGTCCTACGAGCAGTACTTC.

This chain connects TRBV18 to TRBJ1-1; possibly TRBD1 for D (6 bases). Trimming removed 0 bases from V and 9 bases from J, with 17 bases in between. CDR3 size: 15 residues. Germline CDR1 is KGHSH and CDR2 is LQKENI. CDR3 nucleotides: TGTGCCAGCTCACCACCGGGGGACATACAAACCAAAGCTTTCTTT. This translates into CASSPPGDIQTKAFF.

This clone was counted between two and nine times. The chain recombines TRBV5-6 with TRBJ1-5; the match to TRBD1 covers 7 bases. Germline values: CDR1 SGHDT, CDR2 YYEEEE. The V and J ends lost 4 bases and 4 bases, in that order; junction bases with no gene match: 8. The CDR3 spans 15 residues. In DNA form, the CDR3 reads TGTGCCAGCAGCAGGACAGGTTTGGAGAATCAGCCCCAGCATTTT. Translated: CASSRTGLENQPQHF. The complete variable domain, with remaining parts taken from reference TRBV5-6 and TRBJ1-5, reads DAGVTQSPTHLIKTRGQQVTLRCSPKSGHDTVSWYQQALGQGPQFIFQYYEEEERQRGNFPDRFSGHQFPNYSSELNVNALLLGDSALYLCASSRTGLENQPQHFGDGTRLSIL.

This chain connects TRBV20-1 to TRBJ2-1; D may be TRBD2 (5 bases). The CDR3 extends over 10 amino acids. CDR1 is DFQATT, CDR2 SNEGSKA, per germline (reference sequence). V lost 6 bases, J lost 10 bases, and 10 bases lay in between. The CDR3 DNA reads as TGCAGTGCATCTAGCAGAGAGCAGTTCTTC. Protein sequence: CSASSREQFF.

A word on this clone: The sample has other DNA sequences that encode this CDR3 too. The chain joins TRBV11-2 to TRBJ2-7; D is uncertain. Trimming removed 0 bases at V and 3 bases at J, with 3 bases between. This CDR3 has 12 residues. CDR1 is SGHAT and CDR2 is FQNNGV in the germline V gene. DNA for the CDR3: TGTGCCAGCAGCTTAGATCGCTACGAGCAGTACTTC. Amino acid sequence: CASSLDRYEQYF.

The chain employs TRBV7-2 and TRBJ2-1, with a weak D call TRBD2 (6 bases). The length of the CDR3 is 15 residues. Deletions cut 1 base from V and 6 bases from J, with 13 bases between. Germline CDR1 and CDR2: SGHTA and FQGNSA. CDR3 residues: CASSLVAGSFNEQFF. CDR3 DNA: TGTGCCAGCAGCTTAGTGGCCGGGAGTTTCAATGAGCAGTTCTTC.

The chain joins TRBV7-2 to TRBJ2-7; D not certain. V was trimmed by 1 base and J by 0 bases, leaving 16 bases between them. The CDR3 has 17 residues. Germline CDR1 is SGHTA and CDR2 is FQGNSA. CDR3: CASSLVGGVDLSYEQYF. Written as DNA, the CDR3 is TGTGCCAGCAGCTTAGTCGGCGGTGTCGATCTCTCCTACGAGCAGTACTTC.

The chain's CDR3 is CASTGTGRVAQYF. The CDR3 DNA follows: TGTGCCAGCACCGGGACAGGGAGGGTGGCCCAGTACTTC. The chain uses TRBV2 and TRBJ2-5; 9 nucleotides match TRBD1. With V trimmed by 7 bases and J by 9 bases, 9 bases remained unmatched. Per the germline V gene, CDR1 is SNHLY and CDR2 is FYNNEI. This CDR3 comprises 13 residues. The full variable domain, its missing parts supplied by reference TRBV2 and TRBJ2-5, is EPEVTQTPSHQVTQMGQEVILRCVPISNHLYFYWYRQILGQKVEFLVSFYNNEISEKSEIFDDQFSVERPDGSNFTLKIRSTKLEDSAMYFCASTGTGRVAQYFGPGTRLLVL.

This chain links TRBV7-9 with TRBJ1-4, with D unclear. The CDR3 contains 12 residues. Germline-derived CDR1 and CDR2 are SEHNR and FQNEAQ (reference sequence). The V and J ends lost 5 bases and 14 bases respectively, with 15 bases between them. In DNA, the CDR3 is TGTGCCAGCAGCCCGTCGATCCACGGGCTGTTTTTT. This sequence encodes CASSPSIHGLFF.

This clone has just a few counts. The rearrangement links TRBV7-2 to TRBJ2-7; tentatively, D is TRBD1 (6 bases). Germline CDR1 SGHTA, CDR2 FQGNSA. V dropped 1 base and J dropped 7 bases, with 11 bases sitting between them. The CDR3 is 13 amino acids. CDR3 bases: TGTGCCAGCAGCTTAGGCAGGGGTGGTGAGCAGTACTTC. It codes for CASSLGRGGEQYF.

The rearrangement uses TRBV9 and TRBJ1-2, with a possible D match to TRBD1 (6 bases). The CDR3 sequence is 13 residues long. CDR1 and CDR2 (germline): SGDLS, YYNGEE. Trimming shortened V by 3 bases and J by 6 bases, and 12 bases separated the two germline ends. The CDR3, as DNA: TGTGCCAGCAGCGATACTGACAGGCATGGCTACACCTTC. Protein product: CASSDTDRHGYTF.

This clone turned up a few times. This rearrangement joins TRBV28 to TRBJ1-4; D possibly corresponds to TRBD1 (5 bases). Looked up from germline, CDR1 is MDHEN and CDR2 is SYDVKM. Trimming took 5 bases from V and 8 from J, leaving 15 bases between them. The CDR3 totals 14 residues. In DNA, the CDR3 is TGTGCCAGCAGTCCCATGGACAAGAGGGAAAAACTGTTTTTT. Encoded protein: CASSPMDKREKLFF.

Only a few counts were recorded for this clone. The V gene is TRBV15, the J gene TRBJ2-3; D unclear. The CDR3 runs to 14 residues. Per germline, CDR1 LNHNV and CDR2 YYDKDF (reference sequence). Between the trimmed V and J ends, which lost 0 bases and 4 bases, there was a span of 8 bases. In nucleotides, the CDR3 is TGTGCCACCAGCAGAGATGTAGGAGCAGATACGCAGTATTTT. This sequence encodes CATSRDVGADTQYF.

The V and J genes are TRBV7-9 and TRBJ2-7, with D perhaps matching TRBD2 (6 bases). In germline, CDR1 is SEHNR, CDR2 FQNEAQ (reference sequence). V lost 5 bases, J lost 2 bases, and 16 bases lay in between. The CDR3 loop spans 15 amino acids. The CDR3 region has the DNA TGTGCCAGCAGCCGGACACGGGGGTCCGCCTACGAGCAGTACTTC. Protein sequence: CASSRTRGSAYEQYF.

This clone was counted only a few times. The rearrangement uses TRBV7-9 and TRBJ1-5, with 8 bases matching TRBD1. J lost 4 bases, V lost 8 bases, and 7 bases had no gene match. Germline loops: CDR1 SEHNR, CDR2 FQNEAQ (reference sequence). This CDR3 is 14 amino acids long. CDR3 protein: CASGAGQGNQPQHF. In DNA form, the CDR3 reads TGTGCCAGCGGGGCAGGACAGGGAAATCAGCCCCAGCATTTT. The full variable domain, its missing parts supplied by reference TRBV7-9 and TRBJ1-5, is DTGVSQNPRHKITKRGQNVTFRCDPISEHNRLYWYRQTLGQGPEFLTYFQNEAQLEKSRLLSDRFSAERPKGSFSTLEIQRTEQGDSAMYLCASGAGQGNQPQHFGDGTRLSIL.

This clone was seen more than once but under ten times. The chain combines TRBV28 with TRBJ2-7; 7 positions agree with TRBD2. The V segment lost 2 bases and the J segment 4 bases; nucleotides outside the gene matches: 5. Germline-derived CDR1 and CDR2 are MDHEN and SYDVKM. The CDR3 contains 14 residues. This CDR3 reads CASSLLDGRYEQYF. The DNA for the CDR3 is TGTGCCAGCAGTTTACTAGACGGGAGGTACGAGCAGTACTTC.

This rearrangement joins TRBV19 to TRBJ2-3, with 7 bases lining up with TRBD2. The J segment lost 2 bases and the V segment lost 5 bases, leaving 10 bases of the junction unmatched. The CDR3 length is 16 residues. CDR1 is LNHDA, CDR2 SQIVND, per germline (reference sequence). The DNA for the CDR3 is TGTGCCAGTAGTCCGCGGGAGCGGGTATACACAGATACGCAGTATTTT. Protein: CASSPRERVYTDTQYF.

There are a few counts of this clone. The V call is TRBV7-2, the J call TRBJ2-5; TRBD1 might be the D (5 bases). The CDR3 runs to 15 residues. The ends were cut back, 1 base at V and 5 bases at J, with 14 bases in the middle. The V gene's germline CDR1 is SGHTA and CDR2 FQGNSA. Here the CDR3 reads CASSLGVAGRETQYF. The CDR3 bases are TGTGCCAGCAGCTTAGGAGTGGCAGGGCGGGAGACCCAGTACTTC.

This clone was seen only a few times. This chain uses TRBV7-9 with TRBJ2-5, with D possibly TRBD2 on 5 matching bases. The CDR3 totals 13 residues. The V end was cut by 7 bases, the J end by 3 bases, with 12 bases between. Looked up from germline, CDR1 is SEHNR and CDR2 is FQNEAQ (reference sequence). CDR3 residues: CASNLWGEETQYF. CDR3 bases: TGTGCCAGCAACCTCTGGGGAGAAGAGACCCAGTACTTC. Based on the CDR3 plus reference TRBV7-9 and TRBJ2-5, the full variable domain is DTGVSQNPRHKITKRGQNVTFRCDPISEHNRLYWYRQTLGQGPEFLTYFQNEAQLEKSRLLSDRFSAERPKGSFSTLEIQRTEQGDSAMYLCASNLWGEETQYFGPGTRLLVL.

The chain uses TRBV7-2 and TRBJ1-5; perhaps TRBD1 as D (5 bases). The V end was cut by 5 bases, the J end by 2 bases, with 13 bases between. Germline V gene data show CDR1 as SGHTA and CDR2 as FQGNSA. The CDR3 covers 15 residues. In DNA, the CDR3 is TGTGCCAGCAGCCCCCTCGGGGGGGGCAATCAGCCCCAGCATTTT. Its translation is CASSPLGGGNQPQHF. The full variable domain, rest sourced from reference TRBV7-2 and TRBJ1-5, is GAGVSQSPSNKVTEKGKDVELRCDPISGHTALYWYRQSLGQGLEFLIYFQGNSAPDKSGLPSDRFSAERTGGSVSTLTIQRTQQEDSAVYLCASSPLGGGNQPQHFGDGTRLSIL.

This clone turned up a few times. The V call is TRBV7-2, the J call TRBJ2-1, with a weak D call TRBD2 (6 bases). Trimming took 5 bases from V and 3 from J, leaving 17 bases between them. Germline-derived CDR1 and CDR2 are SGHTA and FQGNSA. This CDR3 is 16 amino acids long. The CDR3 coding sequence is TGTGCCAGCAGCCTACTAGCAGGAACAAGCTACAATGAGCAGTTCTTC. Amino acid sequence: CASSLLAGTSYNEQFF.

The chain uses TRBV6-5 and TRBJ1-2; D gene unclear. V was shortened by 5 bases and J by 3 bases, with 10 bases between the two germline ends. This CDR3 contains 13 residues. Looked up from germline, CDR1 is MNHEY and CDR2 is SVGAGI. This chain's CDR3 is CASSEENYYGYTF. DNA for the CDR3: TGTGCCAGCAGTGAGGAGAACTACTATGGCTACACCTTC.

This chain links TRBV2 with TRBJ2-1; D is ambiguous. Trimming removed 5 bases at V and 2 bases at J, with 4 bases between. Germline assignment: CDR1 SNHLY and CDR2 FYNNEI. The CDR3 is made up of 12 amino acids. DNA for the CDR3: TGTGCCAGCAGTCCCGCCTACAATGAGCAGTTCTTC. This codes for CASSPAYNEQFF. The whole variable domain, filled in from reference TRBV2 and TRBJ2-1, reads EPEVTQTPSHQVTQMGQEVILRCVPISNHLYFYWYRQILGQKVEFLVSFYNNEISEKSEIFDDQFSVERPDGSNFTLKIRSTKLEDSAMYFCASSPAYNEQFFGPGTRLTVL.

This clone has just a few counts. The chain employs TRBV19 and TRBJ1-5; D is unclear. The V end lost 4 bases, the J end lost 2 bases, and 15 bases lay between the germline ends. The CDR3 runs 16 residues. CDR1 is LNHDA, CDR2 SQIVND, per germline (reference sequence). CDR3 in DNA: TGTGCCAGTAGTACCCTTCTAGTGGGAGGCAATCAGCCCCAGCATTTT. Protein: CASSTLLVGGNQPQHF.

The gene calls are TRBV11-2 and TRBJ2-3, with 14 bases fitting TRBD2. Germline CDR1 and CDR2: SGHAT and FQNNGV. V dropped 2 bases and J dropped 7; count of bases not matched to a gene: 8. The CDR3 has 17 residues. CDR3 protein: CASSLSTGTSGRYTQYF. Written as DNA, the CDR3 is TGTGCCAGCAGCTTATCGACCGGGACTAGCGGGAGATATACGCAGTATTTT.

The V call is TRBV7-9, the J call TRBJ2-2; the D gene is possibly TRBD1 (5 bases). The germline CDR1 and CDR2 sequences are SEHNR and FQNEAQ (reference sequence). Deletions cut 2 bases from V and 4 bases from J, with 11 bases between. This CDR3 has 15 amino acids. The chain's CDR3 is CASSLRRGPTGELFF. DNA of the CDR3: TGTGCCAGCAGCTTACGTAGGGGTCCCACCGGGGAGCTGTTTTTT.